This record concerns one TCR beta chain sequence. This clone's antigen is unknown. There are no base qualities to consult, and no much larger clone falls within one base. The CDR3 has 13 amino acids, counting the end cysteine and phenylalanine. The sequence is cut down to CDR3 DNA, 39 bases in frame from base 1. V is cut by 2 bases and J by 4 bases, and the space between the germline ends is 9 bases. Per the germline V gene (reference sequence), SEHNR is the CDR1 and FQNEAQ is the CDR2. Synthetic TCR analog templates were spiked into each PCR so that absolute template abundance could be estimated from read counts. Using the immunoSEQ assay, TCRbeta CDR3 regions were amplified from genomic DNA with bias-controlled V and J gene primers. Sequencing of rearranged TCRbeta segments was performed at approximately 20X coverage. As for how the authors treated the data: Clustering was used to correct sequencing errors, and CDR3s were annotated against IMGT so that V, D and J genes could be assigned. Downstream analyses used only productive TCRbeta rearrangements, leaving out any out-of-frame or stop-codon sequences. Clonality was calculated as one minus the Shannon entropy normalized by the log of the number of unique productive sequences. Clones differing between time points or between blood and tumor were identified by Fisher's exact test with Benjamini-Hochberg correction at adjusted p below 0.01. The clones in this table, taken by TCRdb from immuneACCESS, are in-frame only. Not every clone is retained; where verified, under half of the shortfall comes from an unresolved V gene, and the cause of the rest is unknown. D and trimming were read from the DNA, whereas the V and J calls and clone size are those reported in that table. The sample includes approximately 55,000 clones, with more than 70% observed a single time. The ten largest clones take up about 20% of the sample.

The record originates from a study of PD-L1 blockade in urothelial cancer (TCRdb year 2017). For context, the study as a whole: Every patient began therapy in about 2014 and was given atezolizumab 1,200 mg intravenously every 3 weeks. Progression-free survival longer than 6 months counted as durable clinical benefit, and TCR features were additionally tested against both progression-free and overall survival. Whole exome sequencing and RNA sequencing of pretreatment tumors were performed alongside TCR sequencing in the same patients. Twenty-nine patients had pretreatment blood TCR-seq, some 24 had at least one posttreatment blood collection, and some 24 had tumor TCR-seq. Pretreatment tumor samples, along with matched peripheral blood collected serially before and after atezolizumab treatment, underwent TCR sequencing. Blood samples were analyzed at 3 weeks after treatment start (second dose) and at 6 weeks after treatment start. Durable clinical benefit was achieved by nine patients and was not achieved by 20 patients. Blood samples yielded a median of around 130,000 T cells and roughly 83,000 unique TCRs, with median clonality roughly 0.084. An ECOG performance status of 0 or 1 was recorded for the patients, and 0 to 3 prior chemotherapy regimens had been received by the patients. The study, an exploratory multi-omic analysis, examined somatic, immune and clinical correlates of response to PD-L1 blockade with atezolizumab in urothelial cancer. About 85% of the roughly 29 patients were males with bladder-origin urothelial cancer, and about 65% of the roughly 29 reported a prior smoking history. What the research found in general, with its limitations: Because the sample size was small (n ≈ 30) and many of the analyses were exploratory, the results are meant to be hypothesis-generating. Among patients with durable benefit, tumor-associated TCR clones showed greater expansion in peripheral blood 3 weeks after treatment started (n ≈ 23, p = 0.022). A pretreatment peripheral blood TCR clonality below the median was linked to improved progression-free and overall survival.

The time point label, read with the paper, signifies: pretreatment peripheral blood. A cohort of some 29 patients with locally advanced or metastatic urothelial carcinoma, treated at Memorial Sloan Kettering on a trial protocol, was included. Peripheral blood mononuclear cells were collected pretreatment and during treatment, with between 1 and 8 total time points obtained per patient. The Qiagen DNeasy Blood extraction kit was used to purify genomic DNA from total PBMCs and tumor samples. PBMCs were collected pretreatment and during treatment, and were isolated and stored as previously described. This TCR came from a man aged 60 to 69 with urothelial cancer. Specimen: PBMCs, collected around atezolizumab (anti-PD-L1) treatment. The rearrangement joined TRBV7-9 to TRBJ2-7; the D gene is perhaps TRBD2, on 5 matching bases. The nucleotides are TGTGCCAGCAGCTTAAAGGGAGAGTACGAGCAGTACTTC. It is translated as CASSLKGEYEQYF.